The text below deals with one T cell receptor (beta chain). Which antigen it targets is not known. No much larger clone is present one base from it, and per-base qualities are unavailable. This entry is derived from a study of cytomegalovirus exposure and HLA in healthy donors (dated by TCRdb to 2017 to 2019). As for the study more broadly: According to a later analysis, the roughly 120 validation repertoires were produced on the same platform as the 700 or so repertoires of the first cohort. The study aimed to test whether cataloging public T cell receptors could reveal signatures of past pathogen exposure. In addition to the first cohort of 650 to 800 subjects, a separate validation cohort of 100 to 150 different subjects was used. High-throughput TCR immunosequencing, statistical association of individual TCRs with disease status, and machine learning were combined to predict cytomegalovirus infection status.

What the study reported, not specific to this receptor: The study gave a list of roughly 150 TCR beta chains associated with cytomegalovirus. A later analysis lacked HLA typing for the validation cohort, so it scored co-occurrence in that cohort across all 110 or so repertoires. It was suggested by the authors that the approach could potentially be generalized to other disease states and immunological phenotypes. A later analysis found that TCRs clustered in the first cohort also tended to co-occur in the roughly 120 validation repertoires, with just under 95% of cluster scores above 0. Most TCR sequences were seen in very few donors, while some public TCRs were found in many individuals. In both the original and validation cohorts, the classifier was reported to diagnose cytomegalovirus status with high specificity and sensitivity. A few of the identified cytomegalovirus-associated TCR beta chains were confirmed in vitro to be specific for cytomegalovirus antigens.

Library creation used the immunoSEQ multiplex PCR assay. On the authors' methods: To diagnose cytomegalovirus status from the catalog of TCR beta chain sequences, a statistical classification framework was built. As stored in TCRdb, this immuneACCESS dataset retains in-frame rearrangements with V and J assigned. A fraction of the clones does not appear; measured against another copy, unresolved V genes explain less than half of the discrepancy, and the remainder lacks a known reason. D and trimming were read from the DNA, whereas the V and J calls and clone size are those reported in that table. The sample contains around 300,000 clones, approximately 91% of them found a single time. Together, the top ten hold around 0.96% of the sample. Separate from the approximately 670-subject first cohort, the validation cohort of roughly 110 subjects was the group to which the donors belonged. This TCR was sampled from a man aged 25 to 45 in good health and CMV-seronegative. Sequencing was carried out using PBMCs.

The CDR3 protein sequence reads: CASRDRNYGYTF. The nucleotides read TGTGCCAGCAGGGACAGAAACTATGGCTACACCTTC. The sequence joins TRBV5-6 to TRBJ1-2; possibly the D gene is TRBD1, per 6 matching bases. The CDR3 starts with the cysteine, ends with the phenylalanine, and has 12 residues. The sequence is cut down to CDR3 DNA, 36 bases in frame from base 1. CDR1 and CDR2, looked up from the germline V gene, are SGHDT and YYEEEE. At the junction V is shortened by 5 bases and J by 2 bases, with 7 bases in between.